This TCR beta chain appears in the sequencing data of a study of OX40 agonist ivuxolimab in advanced cancers. Overall study: Patients in the trial were receiving intravenous ivuxolimab every 2 weeks, at doses of 0.01 to 10 mg/kg. There were three patients with partial responses, one having hepatocellular carcinoma and two cutaneous melanoma. Findings and caveats of the study: In the 0.1-3.0 mg/kg groups, partial responders showed among the lowest expansion.

Notes on this clone: Its cognate antigen is unknown.

The protocol was immunoSEQ multiplex PCR, while the TCRdb copy is restricted to in-frame clones and leaves out a portion. The sample has roughly 70,000 clones; roughly nine tenths are singletons. V dropped 7 bases and J dropped 1; count of bases not matched to a gene: 12. This CDR3 comprises 18 residues. Germline values: CDR1 LNHDA, CDR2 SQIVND (reference sequence). Samples were taken at baseline and on day 1 of cycles 4 and 7. The TCR was taken from an adult with an advanced solid tumor such as melanoma, head and neck, liver or kidney cancer. The V call is TRBV19, the J call TRBJ2-6; the match to TRBD1 covers 8 bases. The input for sequencing was CD4+ or CD8+ T cells sorted from blood, taken in a trial of the OX40 agonist ivuxolimab. The CDR3 DNA reads as TGTGCCAGTACCCGGAAACCGACAGGGGCGTCTGGGGCCAACGTCCTGACTTTC. It encodes CASTRKPTGASGANVLTF. The whole variable domain, remainder taken from reference TRBV19 and TRBJ2-6, is DGGITQSPKYLFRKEGQNVTLSCEQNLNHDAMYWYRQDPGQGLRLIYYSQIVNDFQKGDIAEGYSVSREKKESFPLTVTSAQKNPTAFYLCASTRKPTGASGANVLTFGAGSRLTVL.